This paragraph covers one T cell receptor (beta chain) sequence. Its cognate antigen is unknown. Vbeta (60) and Jbeta (13) primers were used in the PCR. Clones were read by immunoSEQ multiplex PCR, and TCRdb kept only the in-frame ones, dropping some. The sample includes about 130,000 clones, approximately 85% of them seen just once. The sample belongs to a study of cytomegalovirus exposure and HLA in healthy donors. Overall study results and limits: According to the study, roughly 160 TCR beta chains were cytomegalovirus-associated. In vitro data verified three CMV-associated chains as specific for CMV antigens. The presence/absence work took it that sequencing depth was about the same across donors.

Germline V gene data show CDR1 as SGHNT and CDR2 as YYREEE (reference sequence). V lost 3 bases, J lost 8 bases, and 8 bases lay in between. The CDR3 has 12 amino acids. Sample: PBMCs. This chain uses TRBV5-4 with TRBJ2-2, with a weak D call TRBD1 (6 bases). The clonotype comes from a boy aged 5-17 years in good health and CMV-seronegative. The CDR3 nucleotides read TGTGCCAGCAGCTGGGGGACAGGGGAGCTGTTTTTT. Encoded protein: CASSWGTGELFF.